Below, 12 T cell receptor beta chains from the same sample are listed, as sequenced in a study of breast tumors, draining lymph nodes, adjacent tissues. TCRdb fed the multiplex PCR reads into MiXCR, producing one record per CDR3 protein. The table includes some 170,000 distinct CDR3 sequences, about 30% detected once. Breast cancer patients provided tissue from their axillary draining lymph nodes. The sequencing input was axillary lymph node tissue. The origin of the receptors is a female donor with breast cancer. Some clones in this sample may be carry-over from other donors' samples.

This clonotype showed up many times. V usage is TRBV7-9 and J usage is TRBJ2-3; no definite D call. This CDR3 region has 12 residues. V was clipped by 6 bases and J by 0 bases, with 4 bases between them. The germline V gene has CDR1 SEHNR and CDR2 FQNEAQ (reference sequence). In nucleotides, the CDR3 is TGTGCCAGCAGATATAGCACAGATACGCAGTATTTT. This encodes CASRYSTDTQYF.

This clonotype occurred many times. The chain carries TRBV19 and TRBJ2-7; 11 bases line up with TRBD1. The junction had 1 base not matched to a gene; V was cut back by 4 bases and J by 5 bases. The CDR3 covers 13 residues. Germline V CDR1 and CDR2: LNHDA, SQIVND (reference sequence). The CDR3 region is CASSTDRGHEQYF. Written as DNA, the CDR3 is TGTGCCAGTAGTACGGACAGGGGGCACGAGCAGTACTTC.

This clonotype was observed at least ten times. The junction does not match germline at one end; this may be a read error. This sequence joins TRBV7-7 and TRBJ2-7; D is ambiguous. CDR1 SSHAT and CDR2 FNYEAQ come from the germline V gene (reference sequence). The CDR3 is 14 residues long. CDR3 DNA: TGTGCTAGCAGCTTCTCCGACACCTCCTACGAGCAGTACTTC. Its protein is CASSFSDTSYEQYF.

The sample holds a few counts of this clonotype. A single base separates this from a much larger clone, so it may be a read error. CDR3 sequence: CASRLRATYEQYF. As DNA, the CDR3 is TGTGCCAGCAGGTTGCGGGCTACCTACGAGCAGTACTTC. V usage is TRBV7-8 and J usage is TRBJ2-7; D is possibly TRBD2 (5 bases). Trimming stripped 6 bases from V and 2 bases from J, with 11 bases between. This CDR3 has 13 residues. In germline, CDR1 is SGHVS, CDR2 FQNEAQ.

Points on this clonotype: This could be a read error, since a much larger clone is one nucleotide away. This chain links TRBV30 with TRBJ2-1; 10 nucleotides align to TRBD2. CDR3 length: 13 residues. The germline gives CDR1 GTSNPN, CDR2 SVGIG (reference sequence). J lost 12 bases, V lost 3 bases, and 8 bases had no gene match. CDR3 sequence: CAWRAGGPYGQFF. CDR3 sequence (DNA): TGTGCCTGGAGAGCGGGGGGGCCTTATGGGCAGTTCTTC.

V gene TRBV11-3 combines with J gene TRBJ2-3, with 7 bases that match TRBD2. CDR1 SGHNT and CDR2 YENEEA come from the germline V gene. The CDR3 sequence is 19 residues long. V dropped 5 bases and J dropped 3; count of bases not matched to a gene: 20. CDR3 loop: CASSAVSGVGWEGTDTQYF. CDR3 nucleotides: TGTGCCAGCAGCGCCGTTAGCGGCGTGGGCTGGGAGGGGACAGATACGCAGTATTTT.

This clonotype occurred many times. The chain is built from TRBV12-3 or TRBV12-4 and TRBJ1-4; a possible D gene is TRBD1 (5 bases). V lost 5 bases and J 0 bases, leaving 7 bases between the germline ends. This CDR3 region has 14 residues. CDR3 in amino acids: CASSGGATNEKLFF. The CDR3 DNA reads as TGTGCCAGCAGTGGAGGGGCAACTAATGAAAAACTGTTTTTT.

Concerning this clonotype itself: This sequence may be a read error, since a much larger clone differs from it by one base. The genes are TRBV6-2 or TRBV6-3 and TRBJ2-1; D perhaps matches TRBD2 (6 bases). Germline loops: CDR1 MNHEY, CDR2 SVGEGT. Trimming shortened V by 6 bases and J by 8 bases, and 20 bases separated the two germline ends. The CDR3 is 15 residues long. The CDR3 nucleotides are TGTGCCAGCAGACCCAAACAAAGACTAGTTGATGAGCAGTTCTTC. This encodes CASRPKQRLVDEQFF.

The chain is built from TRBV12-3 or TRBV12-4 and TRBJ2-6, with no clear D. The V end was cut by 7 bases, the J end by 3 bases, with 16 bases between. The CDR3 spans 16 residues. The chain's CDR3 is CASTSSGEVGANVLTF. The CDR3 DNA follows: TGTGCCAGCACTTCCAGTGGAGAGGTTGGGGCCAACGTCCTGACTTTC.

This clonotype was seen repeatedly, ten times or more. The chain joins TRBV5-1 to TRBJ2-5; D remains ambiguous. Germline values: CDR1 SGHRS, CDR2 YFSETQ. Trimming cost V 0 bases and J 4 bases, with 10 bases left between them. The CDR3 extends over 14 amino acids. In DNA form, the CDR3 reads TGCGCCAGCAGCTTGGATCCAGTGGGAGAGACCCAGTACTTC. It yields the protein CASSLDPVGETQYF.

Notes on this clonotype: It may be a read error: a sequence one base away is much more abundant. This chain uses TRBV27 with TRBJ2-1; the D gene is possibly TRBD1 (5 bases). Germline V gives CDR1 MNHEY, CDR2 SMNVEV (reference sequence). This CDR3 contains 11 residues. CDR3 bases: TGTGCCGGCAGGGTGGGATGGGAGCAGTTCTTC. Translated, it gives CAGRVGWEQFF.

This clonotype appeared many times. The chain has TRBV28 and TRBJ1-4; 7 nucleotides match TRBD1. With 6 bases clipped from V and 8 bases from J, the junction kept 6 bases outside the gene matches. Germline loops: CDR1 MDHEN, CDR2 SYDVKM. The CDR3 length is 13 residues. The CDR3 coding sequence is TGTGCCAGCAGACTGACAGGGATCGAAAAACTGTTTTTT. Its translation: CASRLTGIEKLFF.